A single sample is the source of the 9 T cell receptor beta chains below, sequenced in a study of T cells in localized non-small cell lung cancer. TCRdb keeps only in-frame clones here, not all; method: immunoSEQ multiplex PCR. The sample includes around 29,000 clones, about nine tenths of them seen just once. This specimen consisted of peripheral blood, obtained before any cancer treatment. The receptors come from a woman aged 40-70 years with stage I lung adenocarcinoma.

This clone was recorded only once. This chain uses TRBV27 with TRBJ2-1, with D possibly being TRBD2 (7 bases). The CDR3 is 13 residues long. V lost 5 bases and J 8 bases, leaving 13 bases between the germline ends. CDR1 and CDR2 (germline): MNHEY, SMNVEV (reference sequence). This chain's CDR3 is CASSQRGRDEQFF. The CDR3 DNA reads as TGTGCCAGCAGTCAAAGGGGGAGGGATGAGCAGTTCTTC.

This clone was observed once. This sequence joins TRBV11-2 and TRBJ2-7, with D possibly matching TRBD1 (6 bases). CDR1 is SGHAT and CDR2 is FQNNGV in the germline V gene. CDR3 length equals 14 residues. V lost 7 bases and J 4 bases, leaving 17 bases between the germline ends. CDR3 bases: TGTGCCAGCATCAACACAGGGAGATTATACGAGCAGTACTTC. It yields the protein CASINTGRLYEQYF.

The genes are TRBV29-1 and TRBJ2-5; 7 nucleotides match TRBD2. Trimming cost V 7 bases and J 5 bases; bases outside gene matches: 4. In germline, CDR1 is SQVTM, CDR2 ANQGSEA. CDR3 length equals 11 residues. The CDR3 reads CSGGGTETQYF. CDR3 nucleotide sequence: TGCAGCGGCGGGGGTACGGAGACCCAGTACTTC.

The rearrangement links TRBV30 to TRBJ1-2; 10 bases are shared with TRBD1. CDR3 size: 14 residues. The ends lost 4 bases at V and 4 bases at J; junction bases unmatched: 6. The germline V gene encodes CDR1 GTSNPN and CDR2 SVGIG (reference sequence). CDR3 bases: TGTGCCTGGACGGGACAGGGGAGCGGCTATGGCTACACCTTC. Its translation: CAWTGQGSGYGYTF.

The rearrangement joins TRBV28 to TRBJ2-7; the D is unclear. This CDR3 has 12 amino acids. Trimming pared 3 bases from V and 4 bases from J, leaving 7 bases between. Germline V gene sequence: CDR1 MDHEN, CDR2 SYDVKM. The CDR3, as DNA: TGTGCCAGCAGTTTGGGCCGGTACGAGCAGTACTTC. It translates to CASSLGRYEQYF.

The J gene is TRBJ2-7, the V gene TRBV7-2; D is ambiguous. The CDR3 sequence is 14 residues long. Between the trimmed V and J ends, which lost 5 bases and 6 bases, there was a span of 17 bases. Germline-derived CDR1 and CDR2 are SGHTA and FQGNSA. This chain's CDR3 is CASSPPGPTREQYF. Here the CDR3 DNA reads TGTGCCAGCAGCCCACCCGGGCCCACACGCGAGCAGTACTTC. Full variable domain (rest looked up from reference TRBV7-2 and TRBJ2-7): GAGVSQSPSNKVTEKGKDVELRCDPISGHTALYWYRQSLGQGLEFLIYFQGNSAPDKSGLPSDRFSAERTGGSVSTLTIQRTQQEDSAVYLCASSPPGPTREQYFGPGTRLTVT.

The chain employs TRBV6-5 and TRBJ1-2; 7 nucleotides align to TRBD1. V shed 5 bases and J 8 bases; nucleotides not matched to a gene: 8. CDR3 length equals 13 residues. The germline gives CDR1 MNHEY, CDR2 SVGAGI. The CDR3, as DNA: TGTGCCAGCAGTCCGACAGGGACCCAGGGCTACACCTTC. This codes for CASSPTGTQGYTF.

This sequence joins TRBV6-6 and TRBJ2-7; 10 bases agree with TRBD1. The CDR3 totals 15 residues. The J segment lost 5 bases and the V segment lost 5 bases, leaving 9 bases of the junction unmatched. Germline lookup yields CDR1 MNHNY and CDR2 SVGAGI (reference sequence). This CDR3 is CASSPRDRGGDEQYF. In DNA form, the CDR3 reads TGTGCCAGCAGTCCCCGGGACAGGGGAGGCGACGAGCAGTACTTC.

This clone was counted a single time. The V call is TRBV4-3, the J call TRBJ2-3, with 7 bases aligning to TRBD2. CDR3 length: 19 residues. After removal of 0 bases from V and 0 bases from J, the junction contained 12 bases not matched to a gene. CDR1 and CDR2 (germline): LGHNA, YSLEER. In DNA form, the CDR3 reads TGCGCCAGCAGCCAAGATGTTAGCGGGCGCCCCAGGAGCACAGATACGCAGTATTTT. As protein: CASSQDVSGRPRSTDTQYF.